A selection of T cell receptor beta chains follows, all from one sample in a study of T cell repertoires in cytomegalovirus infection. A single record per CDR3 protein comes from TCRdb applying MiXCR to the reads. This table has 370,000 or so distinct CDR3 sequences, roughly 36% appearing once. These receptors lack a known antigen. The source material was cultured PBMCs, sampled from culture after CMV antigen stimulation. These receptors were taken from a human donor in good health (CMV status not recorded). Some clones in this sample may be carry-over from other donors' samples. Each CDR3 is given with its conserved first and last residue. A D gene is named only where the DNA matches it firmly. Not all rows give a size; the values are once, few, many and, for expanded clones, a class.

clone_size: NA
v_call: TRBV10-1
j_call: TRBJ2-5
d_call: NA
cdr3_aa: CASSEGRKETQYF
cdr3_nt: TGCGCCAGCAGTGAAGGCAGAAAAGAGACCCAGTACTTC

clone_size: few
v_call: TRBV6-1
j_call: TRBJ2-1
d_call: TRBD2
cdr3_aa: CASSYPGLLVHEQFF
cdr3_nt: TGTGCCAGCAGTTACCCGGGACTACTCGTCCATGAGCAGTTCTTC

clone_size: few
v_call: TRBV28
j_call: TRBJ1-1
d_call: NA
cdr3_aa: CASSPRAVNTEAFF
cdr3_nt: TGTGCCAGCAGTCCAAGGGCCGTGAACACTGAAGCTTTCTTT

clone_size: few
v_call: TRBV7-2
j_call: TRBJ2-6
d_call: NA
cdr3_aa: CASRGGAVSVGANVLTF
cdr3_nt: TGTGCCAGCAGGGGGGGGGCCGTCAGTGTGGGGGCCAACGTCCTGACTTTC

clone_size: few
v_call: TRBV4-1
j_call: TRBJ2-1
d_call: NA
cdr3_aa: CASSQDQAQRRPYNEQFF
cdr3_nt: TGCGCCAGCAGCCAAGATCAGGCCCAGCGGAGACCCTACAATGAGCAGTTCTTC

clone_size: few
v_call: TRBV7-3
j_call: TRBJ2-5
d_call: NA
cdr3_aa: CASSLGGQLETQYF
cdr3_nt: TGTGCCAGCAGCTTAGGAGGCCAGCTGGAGACCCAGTACTTC

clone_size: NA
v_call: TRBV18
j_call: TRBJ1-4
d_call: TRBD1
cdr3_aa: CASSPDRASNEKLCF
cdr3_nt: TGTGCCAGCTCACCAGACAGGGCGTCTAATGAAAAACTGTGTTTT

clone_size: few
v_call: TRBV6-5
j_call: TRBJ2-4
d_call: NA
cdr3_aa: CASSYVASNIQYF
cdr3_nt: TGTGCCAGCAGTTATGTAGCATCGAACATTCAGTACTTC

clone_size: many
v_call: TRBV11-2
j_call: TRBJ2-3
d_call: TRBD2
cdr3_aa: CASSRLAGSTDTQYF
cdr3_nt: TGTGCCAGCAGTAGGCTAGCGGGTAGCACAGATACGCAGTATTTT

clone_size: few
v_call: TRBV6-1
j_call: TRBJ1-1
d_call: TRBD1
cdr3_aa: CASSKDRAANTEAFF
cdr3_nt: TGTGCCAGCAGTAAGGACAGGGCCGCAAACACTGAAGCTTTCTTT

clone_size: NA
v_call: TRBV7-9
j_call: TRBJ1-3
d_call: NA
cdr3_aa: CASRQGRLSGNTIYF
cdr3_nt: TGTGCCAGCAGACAGGGACGGCTCTCTGGAAACACCATATATTTT

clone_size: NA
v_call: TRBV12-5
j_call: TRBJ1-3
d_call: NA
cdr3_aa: CASGSGSSTIYF
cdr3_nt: TGTGCTAGTGGTTCAGGGAGCAGCACCATATATTTT

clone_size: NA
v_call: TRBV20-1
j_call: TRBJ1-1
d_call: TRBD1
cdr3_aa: CSASYRGTEAFF
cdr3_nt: TGCAGTGCTAGTTACAGGGGCACTGAAGCTTTCTTT

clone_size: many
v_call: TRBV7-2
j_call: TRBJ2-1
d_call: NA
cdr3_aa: CASTPATYNEQFF
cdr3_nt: TGTGCCAGCACTCCGGCTACCTACAATGAGCAGTTCTTC

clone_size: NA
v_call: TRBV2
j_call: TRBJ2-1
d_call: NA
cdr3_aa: CASSVSRWLANEQFF
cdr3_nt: TGTGCCAGCAGTGTATCACGGTGGTTGGCCAATGAGCAGTTCTTC

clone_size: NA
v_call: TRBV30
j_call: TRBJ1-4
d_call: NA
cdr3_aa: CAWTQAKTGEKLFF
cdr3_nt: TGTGCCTGGACCCAAGCCAAAACGGGTGAAAAACTGTTTTTT

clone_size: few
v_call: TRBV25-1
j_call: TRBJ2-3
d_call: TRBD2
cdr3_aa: CASSLGGGPTDTQYF
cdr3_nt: TGTGCCAGCAGTCTTGGCGGGGGACCCACAGATACGCAGTATTTT

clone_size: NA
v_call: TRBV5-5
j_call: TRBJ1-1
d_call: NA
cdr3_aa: CASSLDGGAFF
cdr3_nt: TGTGCCAGCAGCTTGGATGGGGGAGCTTTCTTT

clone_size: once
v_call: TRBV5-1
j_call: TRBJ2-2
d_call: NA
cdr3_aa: CASSRDSMNTGELFF
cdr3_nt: TGCGCCAGCAGCCGGGACTCCATGAACACCGGGGAGCTGTTTTTT

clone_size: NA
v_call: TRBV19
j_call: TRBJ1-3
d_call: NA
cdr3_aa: CASSILARPAGNTIYF
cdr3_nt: TGTGCCAGTAGTATATTAGCGAGGCCTGCTGGAAACACCATATATTTT

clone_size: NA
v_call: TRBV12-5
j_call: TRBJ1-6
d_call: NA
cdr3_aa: CASGLGHTNSPLHF
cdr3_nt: TGTGCTAGTGGTTTGGGACATACCAATTCACCCCTCCACTTT

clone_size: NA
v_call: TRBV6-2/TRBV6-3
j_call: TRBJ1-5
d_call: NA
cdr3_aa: CASSYPDTLNQPQHF
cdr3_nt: TGTGCCAGCAGTTACCCGGACACTTTAAATCAGCCCCAGCATTTT

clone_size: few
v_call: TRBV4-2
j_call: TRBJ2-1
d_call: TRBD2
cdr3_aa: CASSRGLAGVSSDSYNEQFF
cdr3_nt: TGTGCCAGCAGCCGCGGACTAGCGGGAGTATCCTCCGATAGCTACAATGAGCAGTTCTTC

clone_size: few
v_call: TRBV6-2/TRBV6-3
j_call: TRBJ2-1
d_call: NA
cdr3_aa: CASSYGTHYNEQFF
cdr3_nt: TGTGCCAGCAGTTACGGGACCCACTACAATGAGCAGTTCTTC

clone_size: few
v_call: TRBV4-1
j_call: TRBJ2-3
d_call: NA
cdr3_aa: CASSYSGISTDTQYF
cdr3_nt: TGCGCCAGCAGCTATAGCGGTATTAGCACAGATACGCAGTATTTT

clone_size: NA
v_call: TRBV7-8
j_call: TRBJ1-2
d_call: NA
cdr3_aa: CASSHDRTYGYTF
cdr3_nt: TGTGCCAGCAGCCATGACAGGACCTATGGCTACACCTTC

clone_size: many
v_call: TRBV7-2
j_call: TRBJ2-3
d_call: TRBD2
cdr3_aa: CASSLVGGRRTDTQYF
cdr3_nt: TGTGCCAGCAGCTTAGTCGGCGGGAGGAGGACAGATACGCAGTATTTT

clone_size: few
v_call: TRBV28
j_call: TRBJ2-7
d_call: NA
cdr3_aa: CASSSPLGVDTSYEQYF
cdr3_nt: TGTGCCAGCAGTTCCCCATTGGGGGTCGACACCAGCTACGAGCAGTACTTC

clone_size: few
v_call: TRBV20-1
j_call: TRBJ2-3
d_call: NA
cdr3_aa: CSARGTVSSTDTQYF
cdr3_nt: TGCAGTGCTAGAGGGACAGTTTCTAGCACAGATACGCAGTATTTT

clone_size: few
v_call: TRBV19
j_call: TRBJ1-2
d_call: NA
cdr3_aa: CAAVAIGSLNYGYTF
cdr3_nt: TGTGCCGCCGTGGCAATCGGGAGTCTTAACTATGGCTACACCTTC

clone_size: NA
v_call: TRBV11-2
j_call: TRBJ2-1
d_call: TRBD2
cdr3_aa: CASSLAPGLATNEQFF
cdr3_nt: TGTGCCAGCAGCTTAGCCCCGGGACTAGCGACCAATGAGCAGTTCTTC

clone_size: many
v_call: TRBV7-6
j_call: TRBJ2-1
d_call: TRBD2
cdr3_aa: CASSPLSGSGGNEQFF
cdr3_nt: TGTGCCAGCAGCCCTCTTAGCGGGAGCGGGGGCAATGAGCAGTTCTTC

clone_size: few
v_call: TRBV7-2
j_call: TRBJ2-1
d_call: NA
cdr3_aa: CASSLIELNEQFF
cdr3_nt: TGTGCCAGCAGCTTAATTGAGCTCAATGAGCAGTTCTTC

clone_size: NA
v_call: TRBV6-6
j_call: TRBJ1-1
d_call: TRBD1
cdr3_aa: CASSYSRGITEAFF
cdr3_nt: TGTGCCAGCAGTTACTCCAGGGGGATAACTGAAGCTTTCTTT

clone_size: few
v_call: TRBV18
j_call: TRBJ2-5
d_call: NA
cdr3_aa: CASSPGFRAEETQYF
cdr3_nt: TGTGCCAGCTCACCAGGCTTCCGCGCAGAAGAGACCCAGTACTTC

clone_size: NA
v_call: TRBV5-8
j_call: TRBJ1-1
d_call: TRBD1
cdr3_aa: CASSFFRDRGRRDTEAFF
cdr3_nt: TGTGCCAGCAGCTTCTTCCGGGACAGGGGGCGCCGGGACACTGAAGCTTTCTTT

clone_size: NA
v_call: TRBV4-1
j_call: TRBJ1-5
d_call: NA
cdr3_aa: CASSQVPVGKNQPQHF
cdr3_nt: TGCGCCAGCAGCCAAGTCCCAGTCGGGAAGAATCAGCCCCAGCATTTT

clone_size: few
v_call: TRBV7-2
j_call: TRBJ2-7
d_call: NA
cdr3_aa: CASSTTSFYEQYF
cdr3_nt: TGTGCCAGCAGCACCACTAGTTTCTACGAGCAGTACTTC

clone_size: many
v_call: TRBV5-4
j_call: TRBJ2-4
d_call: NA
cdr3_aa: CASSKQDKNIQYF
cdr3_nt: TGTGCCAGCAGTAAACAGGACAAAAACATTCAGTACTTC

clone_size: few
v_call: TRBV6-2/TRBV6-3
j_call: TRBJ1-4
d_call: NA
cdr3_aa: CASSYQRQGNEKLFF
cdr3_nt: TGTGCCAGCAGTTACCAACGGCAGGGGAATGAAAAACTGTTTTTT

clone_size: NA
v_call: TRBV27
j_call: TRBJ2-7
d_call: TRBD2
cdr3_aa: CASSPSSLAGGPYEQYF
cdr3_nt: TGTGCCAGCAGTCCCTCCAGCCTAGCGGGAGGACCCTACGAGCAGTACTTC

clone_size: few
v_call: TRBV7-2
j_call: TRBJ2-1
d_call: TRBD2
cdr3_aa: CASSLVGSGSGNEQFF
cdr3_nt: TGTGCCAGCAGCTTAGTTGGTAGCGGGAGTGGTAATGAGCAGTTCTTC

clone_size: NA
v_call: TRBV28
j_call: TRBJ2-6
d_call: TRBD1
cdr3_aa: CASTPGTGVSGANVLTF
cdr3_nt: TGTGCCAGCACCCCCGGGACAGGGGTCTCTGGGGCCAACGTCCTGACTTTC

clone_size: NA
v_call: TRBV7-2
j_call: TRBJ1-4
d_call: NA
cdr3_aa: CASSLDSTKLFF
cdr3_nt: TGTGCCAGCAGCTTGGACAGCACCAAACTGTTTTTT

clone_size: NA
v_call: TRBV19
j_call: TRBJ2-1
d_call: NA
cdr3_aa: CASSIVGRAYNEQFF
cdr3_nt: TGTGCCAGTAGTATAGTGGGGAGAGCCTACAATGAGCAGTTCTTC

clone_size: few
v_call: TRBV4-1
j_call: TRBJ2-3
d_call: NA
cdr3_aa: CASSQEMSPADTQYF
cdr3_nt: TGCGCCAGCAGCCAAGAGATGTCGCCGGCAGATACGCAGTATTTT